The rows below give T cell receptor beta chains drawn from one sample of a study of T cell changes during pregnancy in multiple sclerosis. Some clones are missing from TCRdb's copy, which holds only in-frame ones; the method was immunoSEQ multiplex PCR. The data show about 59,000 clones, roughly nine tenths seen once. Sample: peripheral blood, taken before pregnancy. These receptors all come from a female donor with multiple sclerosis, enrolled in a pregnancy study. CDR3s include the opening cysteine and the closing phenylalanine or tryptophan. Fields, in order: J gene, D gene, V gene, clone size, CDR3 protein, CDR3 DNA. D genes are given only for firm matches. Some rows mark clone size as missing; the rest say once, few, many or name a class of expanded clone.

j_gene: TRBJ1-2; d_gene: .; v_gene: TRBV7-9; abundance: .; CDR3aa: CASSLLGADYGYTF; CDR3nt: TGTGCCAGCAGCCTTTTGGGGGCGGACTATGGCTACACCTTC
j_gene: TRBJ2-7; d_gene: .; v_gene: TRBV30; abundance: .; CDR3aa: CAWSPGVPEQYF; CDR3nt: TGTGCCTGGAGTCCAGGGGTCCCCGAGCAGTACTTC
j_gene: TRBJ1-1; d_gene: .; v_gene: TRBV5-5; abundance: .; CDR3aa: CASSLYRRNTEAFF; CDR3nt: TGTGCCAGCAGCTTGTATAGGAGGAACACTGAAGCTTTCTTT
j_gene: TRBJ2-7; d_gene: .; v_gene: TRBV6-6; abundance: .; CDR3aa: CASSYSAISIGYEQYF; CDR3nt: TGTGCCAGCAGTTACTCGGCAATTTCTATCGGGTACGAGCAGTACTTC
j_gene: TRBJ2-1; d_gene: TRBD2; v_gene: TRBV7-3; abundance: .; CDR3aa: CASSLIGSGGDNEQFF; CDR3nt: TGTGCCAGCAGCTTAATAGGCAGCGGGGGGGATAATGAGCAGTTCTTC
j_gene: TRBJ1-2; d_gene: .; v_gene: TRBV5-6; abundance: .; CDR3aa: CASSPISNRDYGYTF; CDR3nt: TGTGCCAGCAGCCCTATCAGCAACAGGGACTATGGCTACACCTTC
j_gene: TRBJ1-2; d_gene: TRBD1; v_gene: TRBV10-1; abundance: few; CDR3aa: CASSDVDRDPYGYTF; CDR3nt: TGCGCCAGCAGTGATGTGGACAGGGACCCCTATGGCTACACCTTC
j_gene: TRBJ1-6; d_gene: .; v_gene: TRBV14; abundance: .; CDR3aa: CASSQGALSLHF; CDR3nt: TGTGCCAGCAGCCAAGGGGCCCTGTCCCTCCACTTT
j_gene: TRBJ2-6; d_gene: .; v_gene: TRBV6-1; abundance: .; CDR3aa: CASRLQGSGANVLTF; CDR3nt: TGTGCCAGCAGGCTACAGGGCTCTGGGGCCAACGTCCTGACTTTC
j_gene: TRBJ1-1; d_gene: TRBD1; v_gene: TRBV6-5; abundance: few; CDR3aa: CASSLGTVNTEAFF; CDR3nt: TGTGCCAGCAGTCTAGGGACAGTGAACACTGAAGCTTTCTTT
j_gene: TRBJ2-7; d_gene: .; v_gene: TRBV11-1; abundance: .; CDR3aa: CASTLGAVPRGYEQYF; CDR3nt: TGTGCCAGCACCCTAGGCGCAGTTCCACGGGGCTACGAGCAGTACTTC
j_gene: TRBJ2-2; d_gene: TRBD1; v_gene: TRBV7-2; abundance: .; CDR3aa: CASSRDRSAGELFF; CDR3nt: TGTGCCAGCAGCCGGGACAGGTCAGCCGGGGAGCTGTTTTTT
j_gene: TRBJ2-1; d_gene: .; v_gene: TRBV7-2; abundance: once; CDR3aa: CASSQTSGSSYNEQFF; CDR3nt: TGTGCCAGCAGCCAGACTAGTGGGAGCTCCTACAATGAGCAGTTCTTC
j_gene: TRBJ1-3; d_gene: .; v_gene: TRBV19; abundance: .; CDR3aa: CASSLLSGNTIYF; CDR3nt: TGTGCCAGTAGTCTCCTCTCTGGAAACACCATATATTTT
j_gene: TRBJ2-3; d_gene: .; v_gene: TRBV9; abundance: .; CDR3aa: CASSDDRGGGWTDTQYF; CDR3nt: TGTGCCAGCAGCGACGACAGGGGAGGGGGTTGGACAGATACGCAGTATTTT
j_gene: TRBJ1-4; d_gene: .; v_gene: TRBV7-9; abundance: .; CDR3aa: CASSLMTGTNEKLFF; CDR3nt: TGTGCCAGCAGCTTGATGACGGGAACTAATGAAAAACTGTTTTTT
j_gene: TRBJ2-5; d_gene: .; v_gene: TRBV27; abundance: .; CDR3aa: CASSARVPIETQYF; CDR3nt: TGTGCCAGCAGCGCGCGCGTCCCCATCGAGACCCAGTACTTC
j_gene: TRBJ1-2; d_gene: .; v_gene: TRBV4-3; abundance: once; CDR3aa: CASRKGEQGSWGYTF; CDR3nt: TGCGCCAGCAGGAAAGGGGAACAGGGATCCTGGGGCTACACCTTC
j_gene: TRBJ1-2; d_gene: .; v_gene: TRBV7-2; abundance: .; CDR3aa: CASSNAHKSGYTF; CDR3nt: TGTGCCAGCAGTAATGCCCACAAGTCCGGCTACACCTTC
j_gene: TRBJ2-3; d_gene: TRBD2; v_gene: TRBV7-2; abundance: once; CDR3aa: CASSLPTSGDVTDTQYF; CDR3nt: TGTGCCAGCAGCTTGCCTACTAGCGGGGACGTGACAGATACGCAGTATTTT
j_gene: TRBJ2-7; d_gene: TRBD1; v_gene: TRBV6-5; abundance: once; CDR3aa: CASRGRDRAYEQYF; CDR3nt: TGTGCCAGCAGGGGACGGGACAGGGCATACGAGCAGTACTTC
j_gene: TRBJ1-1; d_gene: .; v_gene: TRBV4-3; abundance: .; CDR3aa: CASSQGGANTEAFF; CDR3nt: TGCGCCAGCAGCCAAGGTGGGGCGAACACTGAAGCTTTCTTT